The present TCR beta chain was sequenced within a study of siplizumab effects on memory and regulatory T cells. The protocol was immunoSEQ multiplex PCR, while the TCRdb copy is restricted to in-frame clones and leaves out a portion. The sample lists over 85,000 clones, roughly 96% seen once, with around 0.031% in the top ten. The source is a human donor in good health. The sequencing sample was made of naive CD4+ T cells sorted from blood.

The CDR3 nucleotides read TGTGCCAGCAGATCGACGGGGGGCACTGAAGCTTTCTTT. Translating it yields CASRSTGGTEAFF. The rearrangement uses TRBV7-2 and TRBJ1-1; TRBD1 is a possible D gene (5 bases). V lost 6 bases, J lost 4 bases, and 12 bases lay in between. This CDR3 contains 13 residues. Germline values: CDR1 SGHTA, CDR2 FQGNSA.